One and the same sample provided the 10 T cell receptor beta chains below, sequenced in a study of control samples from healthy donors and cancer patients. Repertoires were generated with immunoSEQ multiplex PCR, while TCRdb's copy carries only in-frame clones and drops some. The sample comprises approximately 97,000 clones, roughly 80% of which are singletons, and approximately 20% rests with the top ten. Specimen: blood. The receptors were gathered from a man aged 25 to 40 in good health.

The V gene is TRBV28, the J gene TRBJ2-3, with unresolved D. CDR3 size: 12 residues. V shed 10 bases and J shed 2 bases, with 10 bases lying between them. Germline-derived CDR1 and CDR2 are MDHEN and SYDVKM. CDR3 sequence: CATQKSTDTQYF. CDR3 nucleotides: TGTGCCACCCAGAAGTCCACAGATACGCAGTATTTT.

The V and J genes are TRBV7-9 and TRBJ2-2; TRBD1 matches at 9 bases. Germline V gives CDR1 SEHNR, CDR2 FQNEAQ (reference sequence). There are 15 residues in the CDR3. V dropped 5 bases and J dropped 5; count of bases not matched to a gene: 6. CDR3 in DNA: TGTGCCAGCAGCCCACAGGGGGCAAGGACCGGGGAGCTGTTTTTT. Translation: CASSPQGARTGELFF.

V and J are TRBV9 and TRBJ2-5; 11 nucleotides agree with TRBD2. Germline loops: CDR1 SGDLS, CDR2 YYNGEE. J was trimmed by 1 base and V by 5 bases; bases with no gene match: 13. CDR3 length: 18 amino acids. The CDR3, as DNA: TGTGCCAGCAGTAGACGGGGGACTAGCGGACTATTCCAAGAGACCCAGTACTTC. Translation: CASSRRGTSGLFQETQYF.

The chain couples TRBV10-3 to TRBJ1-1; D ambiguous. With 2 bases removed from V and 1 base from J, the gap between germline ends came to 5 bases. Germline lookup yields CDR1 ENHRY and CDR2 SYGVKD. CDR3 size: 13 residues. The CDR3 DNA follows: TGTGCCATCAGTGAGCCTAGGAACACTGAAGCTTTCTTT. Protein: CAISEPRNTEAFF.

V is TRBV5-5 and J is TRBJ2-1; TRBD2 aligns across 12 bases. This CDR3 contains 15 residues. Germline CDR1 is SGHKS and CDR2 is YYEKEE (reference sequence). Unmatched junction bases numbered 4, after V lost 5 bases and J lost 4 bases. CDR3 amino acids: CASRLTSGGYNEQFF. The CDR3 DNA sequence: TGTGCCAGCAGGTTGACTAGCGGGGGTTACAATGAGCAGTTCTTC.

Comment on this clone: Other DNA sequences in the sample encode the same CDR3. The rearrangement joins TRBV5-1 to TRBJ2-3; weak D call: TRBD2 (6 bases). The ends were cut back, 4 bases at V and 1 base at J, with 13 bases in the middle. The germline CDR1 and CDR2 sequences are SGHRS and YFSETQ. This CDR3 region has 15 residues. CDR3 region: CASSLRGIGTDTQYF. The CDR3 nucleotides read TGCGCCAGCAGCCTGCGGGGTATCGGCACAGATACGCAGTATTTT.

This clone came up once. This chain uses TRBV19 with TRBJ2-2, with 10 bases matching TRBD2. V lost 6 bases to trimming and J lost 0 bases; unmatched junction nucleotides: 1. This CDR3 contains 15 residues. Germline lookup yields CDR1 LNHDA and CDR2 SQIVND (reference sequence). CDR3 residues: CASRGLATNTGELFF. CDR3 in DNA: TGTGCCAGTAGGGGACTAGCGACGAACACCGGGGAGCTGTTTTTT.

The chain is built from TRBV28 and TRBJ2-5, with 10 bases aligning to TRBD1. The germline CDR1 and CDR2 sequences are MDHEN and SYDVKM. There are 13 residues in the CDR3. The ends lost 11 bases at V and 4 bases at J; junction bases unmatched: 7. The CDR3 here is CAGQDRGGETQYF. In DNA form, the CDR3 reads TGTGCCGGGCAGGACAGGGGGGGAGAGACCCAGTACTTC.

V is TRBV15 and J is TRBJ2-7, with D maybe TRBD1 (6 bases). Germline V gives CDR1 LNHNV, CDR2 YYDKDF (reference sequence). The CDR3 is made up of 16 amino acids. V lost 0 bases and J 2 bases, leaving 14 bases between the germline ends. CDR3: CATSRDLPTGTYEQYF. CDR3 nucleotides: TGTGCCACCAGCAGAGATCTCCCGACAGGTACCTACGAGCAGTACTTC.

This chain links TRBV2 with TRBJ2-3; TRBD2 matches at 8 bases. J was trimmed by 5 bases and V by 4 bases; bases with no gene match: 11. The CDR3 loop spans 16 amino acids. Per germline, CDR1 SNHLY and CDR2 FYNNEI. The CDR3 region has the DNA TGTGCCAGCAGTGCGGGCGGGGGGCCCCGGGGAGATACGCAGTATTTT. Translated, it gives CASSAGGGPRGDTQYF.